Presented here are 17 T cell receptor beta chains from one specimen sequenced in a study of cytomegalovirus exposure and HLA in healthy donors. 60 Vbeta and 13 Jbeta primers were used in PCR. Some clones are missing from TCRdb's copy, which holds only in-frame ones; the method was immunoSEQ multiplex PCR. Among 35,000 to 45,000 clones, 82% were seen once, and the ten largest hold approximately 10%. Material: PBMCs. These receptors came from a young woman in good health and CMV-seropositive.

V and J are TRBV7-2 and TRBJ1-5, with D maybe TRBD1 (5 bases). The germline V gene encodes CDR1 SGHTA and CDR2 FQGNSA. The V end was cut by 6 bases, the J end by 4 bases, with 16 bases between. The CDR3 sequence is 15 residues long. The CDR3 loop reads CASSDQGLGNQPQHF. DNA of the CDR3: TGTGCCAGCAGTGACCAGGGTCTTGGAAATCAGCCCCAGCATTTT. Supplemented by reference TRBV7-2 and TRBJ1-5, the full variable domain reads GAGVSQSPSNKVTEKGKDVELRCDPISGHTALYWYRQSLGQGLEFLIYFQGNSAPDKSGLPSDRFSAERTGGSVSTLTIQRTQQEDSAVYLCASSDQGLGNQPQHFGDGTRLSIL.

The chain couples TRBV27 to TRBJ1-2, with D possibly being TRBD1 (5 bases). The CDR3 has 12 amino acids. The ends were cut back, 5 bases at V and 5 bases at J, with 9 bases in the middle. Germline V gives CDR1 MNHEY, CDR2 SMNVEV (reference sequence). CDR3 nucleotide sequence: TGTGCCAGCAGTGGGGGGACTTATGGCTACACCTTC. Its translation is CASSGGTYGYTF.

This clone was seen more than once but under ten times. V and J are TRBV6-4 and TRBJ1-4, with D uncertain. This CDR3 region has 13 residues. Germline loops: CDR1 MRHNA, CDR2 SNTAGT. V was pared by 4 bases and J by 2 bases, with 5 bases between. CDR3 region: CASSAGTNEKLFF. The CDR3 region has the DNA TGTGCCAGCAGTGCGGGGACTAATGAAAAACTGTTTTTT.

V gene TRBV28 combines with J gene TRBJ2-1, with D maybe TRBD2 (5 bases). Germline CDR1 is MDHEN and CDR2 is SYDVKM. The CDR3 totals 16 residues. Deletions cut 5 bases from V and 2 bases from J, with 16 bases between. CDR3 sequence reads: CASSPVERRTYNEQFF. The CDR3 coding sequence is TGTGCCAGCAGTCCCGTTGAGCGGAGGACCTACAATGAGCAGTTCTTC.

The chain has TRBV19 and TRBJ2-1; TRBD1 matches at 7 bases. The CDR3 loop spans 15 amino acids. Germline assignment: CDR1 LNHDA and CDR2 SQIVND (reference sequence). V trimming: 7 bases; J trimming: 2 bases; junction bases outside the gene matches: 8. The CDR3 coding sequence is TGTGCCAGTAAGGGACAGCCCCTAGCCTACAATGAGCAGTTCTTC. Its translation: CASKGQPLAYNEQFF.

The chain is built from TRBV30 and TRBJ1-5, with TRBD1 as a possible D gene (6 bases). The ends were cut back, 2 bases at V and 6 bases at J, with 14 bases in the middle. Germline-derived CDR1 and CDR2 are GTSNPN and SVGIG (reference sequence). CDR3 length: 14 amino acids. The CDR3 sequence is CAWSPWGGTQPQHF. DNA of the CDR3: TGTGCCTGGAGTCCCTGGGGGGGCACTCAGCCCCAGCATTTT.

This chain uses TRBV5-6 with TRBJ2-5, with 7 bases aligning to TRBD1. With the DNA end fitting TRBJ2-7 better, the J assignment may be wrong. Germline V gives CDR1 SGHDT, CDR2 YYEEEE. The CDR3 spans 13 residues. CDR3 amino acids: CASSRRQGYEQYF. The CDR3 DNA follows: TGTGCCAGCAGCCGTCGACAGGGCTACGAGCAGTACTTC.

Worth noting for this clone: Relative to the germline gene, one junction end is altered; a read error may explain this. The CDR3 DNA reads as TGTGCTAGCAGCGCAGACAGTGTCAGTGGCTACACCTTC. Its translation: CASSADSVSGYTF. J is TRBJ1-2 and V is TRBV7-7, with a possible D match to TRBD1 (5 bases). In germline, CDR1 is SSHAT, CDR2 FNYEAQ (reference sequence). The CDR3 is 13 residues long.

The CDR3 sequence is CASSALGHEQYF. The CDR3 DNA is TGTGCCAGCAGCGCCCTGGGCCACGAGCAGTACTTC. V usage is TRBV13 and J usage is TRBJ2-7; no firm D call. Trimming shortened V by 5 bases and J by 5 bases, and 10 bases separated the two germline ends. CDR1 and CDR2 (germline): PRHDT, FYEKMQ (reference sequence). The CDR3 length is 12 residues.

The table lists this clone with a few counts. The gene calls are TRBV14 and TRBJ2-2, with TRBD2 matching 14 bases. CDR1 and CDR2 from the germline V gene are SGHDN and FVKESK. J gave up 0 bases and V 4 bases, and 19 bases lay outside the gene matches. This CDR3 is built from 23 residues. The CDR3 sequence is CASSLNDPGLAGAGPSNTGELFF. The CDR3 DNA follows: TGTGCCAGCAGCCTAAATGATCCGGGACTAGCGGGAGCCGGGCCATCGAACACCGGGGAGCTGTTTTTT.

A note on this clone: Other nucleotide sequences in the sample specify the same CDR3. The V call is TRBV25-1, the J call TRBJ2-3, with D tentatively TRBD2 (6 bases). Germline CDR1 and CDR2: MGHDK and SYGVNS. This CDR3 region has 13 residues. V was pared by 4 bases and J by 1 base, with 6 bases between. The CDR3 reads CASSGGGTDTQYF. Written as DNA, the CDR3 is TGTGCCAGCAGTGGGGGGGGCACAGATACGCAGTATTTT.

Written as DNA, the CDR3 is TGTGCCATCAGTGAGCTAGGCGAGCAGTTCTTC. Its protein is CAISELGEQFF. This rearrangement joins TRBV10-3 to TRBJ2-1; D gene unclear. Germline CDR1 reads ENHRY; CDR2 reads SYGVKD. V was trimmed by 2 bases and J by 10 bases, leaving 6 bases between them. The CDR3 totals 11 residues.

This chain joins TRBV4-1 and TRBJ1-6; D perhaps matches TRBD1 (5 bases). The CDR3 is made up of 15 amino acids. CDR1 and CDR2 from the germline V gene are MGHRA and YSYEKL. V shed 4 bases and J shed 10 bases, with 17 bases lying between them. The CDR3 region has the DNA TGCGCCAGCAGCCCTCGGACACGGTGGAACTCACCCCTCCACTTT. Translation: CASSPRTRWNSPLHF.

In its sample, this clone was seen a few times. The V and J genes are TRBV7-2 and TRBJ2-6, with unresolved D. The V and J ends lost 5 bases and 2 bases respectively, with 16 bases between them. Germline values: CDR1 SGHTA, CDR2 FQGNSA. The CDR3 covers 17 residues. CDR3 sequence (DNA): TGTGCCAGCAGCCCCTCCCTGGAGCGTACTGGGGCCAACGTCCTGACTTTC. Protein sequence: CASSPSLERTGANVLTF.

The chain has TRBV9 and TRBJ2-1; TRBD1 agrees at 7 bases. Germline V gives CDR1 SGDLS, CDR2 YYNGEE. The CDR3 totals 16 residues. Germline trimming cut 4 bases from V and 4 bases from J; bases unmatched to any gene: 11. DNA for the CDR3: TGTGCCAGCAGCCCCCGCGGACAGGCTAAATACAATGAGCAGTTCTTC. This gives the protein CASSPRGQAKYNEQFF.

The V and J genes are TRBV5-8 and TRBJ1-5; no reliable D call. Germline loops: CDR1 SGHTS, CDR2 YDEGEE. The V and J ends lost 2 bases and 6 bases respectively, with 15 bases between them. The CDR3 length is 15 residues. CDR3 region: CASSLWGGRVQPQHF. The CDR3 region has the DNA TGTGCCAGCAGCTTATGGGGAGGGAGGGTTCAGCCCCAGCATTTT. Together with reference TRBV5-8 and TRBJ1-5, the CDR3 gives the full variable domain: EAGVTQSPTHLIKTRGQQATLRCSPISGHTSVYWYQQALGLGLQFLLWYDEGEERNRGNFPPRFSGRQFPNYSSELNVNALELEDSALYLCASSLWGGRVQPQHFGDGTRLSIL.

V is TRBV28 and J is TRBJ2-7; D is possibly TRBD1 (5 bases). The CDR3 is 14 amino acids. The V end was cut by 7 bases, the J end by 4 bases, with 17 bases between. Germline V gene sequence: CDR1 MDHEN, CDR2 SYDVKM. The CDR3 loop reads CASIPQALSYEQYF. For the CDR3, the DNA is TGTGCCAGCATCCCACAGGCTCTGTCGTACGAGCAGTACTTC.